This T cell receptor beta chain was recorded in a study of blood T cell repertoires in COVID-19. Study-wide context: Samples came from the United States, Italy and Spain, spanning acute and convalescent COVID-19. PBMCs, B-cell-depleted T cells, or T cells were the source of the cDNA or gDNA that made up the material.

Original processing notes: It was from reference gene primer amplification that nucleated cell counts were estimated. TCRdb's table, derived via immunoSEQ multiplex PCR, lists solely in-frame clones and lacks some. V and J calls and clone size are copied from that table; D and trimming were computed from the DNA. The sample comprises approximately 230,000 clones, 70% to 90% of which are singletons, and about 2.1% rests with the top ten. The CDR3 is 17 amino acids. Germline V lookup: CDR1 SGHTA, CDR2 FQGNSA. Trimming took off 1 base at V and 7 bases at J, with 20 bases between the two ends. J is TRBJ2-1 and V is TRBV7-2, with D unclear. This receptor was obtained from a woman aged 40 to 49 who had recovered from COVID-19. Material: peripheral blood. The CDR3 region is CASSLGTQPRSGNEQFF. The CDR3 bases are TGTGCCAGCAGCTTAGGTACCCAGCCGCGGTCTGGAAATGAGCAGTTCTTC.